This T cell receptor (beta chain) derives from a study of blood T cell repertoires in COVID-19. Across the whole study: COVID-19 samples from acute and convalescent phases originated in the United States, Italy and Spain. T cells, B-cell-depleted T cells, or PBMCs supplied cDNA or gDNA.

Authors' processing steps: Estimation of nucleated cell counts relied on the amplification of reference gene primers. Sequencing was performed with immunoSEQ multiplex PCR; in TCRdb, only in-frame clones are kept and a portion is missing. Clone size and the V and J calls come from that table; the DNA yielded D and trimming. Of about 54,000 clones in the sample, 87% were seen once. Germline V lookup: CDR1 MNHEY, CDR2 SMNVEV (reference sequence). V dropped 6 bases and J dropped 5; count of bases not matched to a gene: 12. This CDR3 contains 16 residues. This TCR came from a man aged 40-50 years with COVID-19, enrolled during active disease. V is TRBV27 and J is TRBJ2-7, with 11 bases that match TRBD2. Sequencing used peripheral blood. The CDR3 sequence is CASRTITSGSLHEQYF. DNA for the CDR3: TGTGCCAGCAGGACCATAACTAGCGGGAGTCTCCACGAGCAGTACTTC.